The present T cell receptor beta chain was sequenced within a study of Graves' ophthalmopathy and Graves' hyperthyroidism. V gave up 5 bases and J gave up 5 bases; unmatched junction bases: 9. CDR1 is SEHNR, CDR2 FQNEAQ, per germline (reference sequence). CDR3 length: 15 residues. This clonotype appeared once. What it binds is unknown. Pregnant or lactating patients and those with other autoimmune diseases or uncontrolled infections were excluded. Broader study findings: As the model predicted ophthalmopathy progression, it achieved a sensitivity of 70% to 71% and a specificity of more than 72%. The authors also found most expanded thyroid clonotypes above 0.001 frequency in blood.

Using RNA transcripts, the TCR beta CDR3 regions were amplified. A first-round RT-PCR used HTBI primers, followed by a second-round multiplex PCR. TCRdb used MiXCR to reprocess the multiplex PCR reads, holding one entry per CDR3 protein. This sample has over a million distinct CDR3 sequences, with about 36% found just once. The chain couples TRBV7-9 to TRBJ1-1, with 9 bases that match TRBD1. The material sequenced was peripheral blood or thyroid tissue (not recorded which). The receptor's source is an adult man with Graves' hyperthyroidism. CDR3 DNA sequence: TGTGCCAGCAGCCTACCGACAGGGGGAAGGACTGAAGCTTTCTTT. As protein: CASSLPTGGRTEAFF.